Sequencing of this T cell receptor (beta chain) was carried out in a study of cytomegalovirus exposure and HLA in healthy donors. With respect to this clone: Its cognate antigen is unknown.

General study results and limits: It was reported in a later analysis that an Asian-associated ancestry cluster showed fewer N-insertions than the approximately 690-donor mean. There was a cluster of highly shared sequence variants that was likely a sequencing artifact. Cytomegalovirus association was assigned to about 150 TCR beta chains.

This PCR relied on a set of 60 Vbeta primers and 13 Jbeta primers. Some clones are missing from TCRdb's copy, which holds only in-frame ones; the method was immunoSEQ multiplex PCR. This sample has approximately 60,000 clones, with roughly four fifths found just once. The source of this sequence is a man aged 35-49 years in good health and CMV-seronegative. The sample comprised PBMCs.

The DNA of the CDR3 is TGTGCCAGCAGCTTGGTACAGGGTTACACTGAAGCTTTCTTT. This encodes CASSLVQGYTEAFF. The chain is built from TRBV5-4 and TRBJ1-1, with a possible D match to TRBD1 (6 bases). The germline V and J ends were trimmed by 0 bases and 3 bases, with 9 bases remaining between them. Germline CDR1 is SGHNT and CDR2 is YYREEE (reference sequence). The CDR3 has 14 amino acids.